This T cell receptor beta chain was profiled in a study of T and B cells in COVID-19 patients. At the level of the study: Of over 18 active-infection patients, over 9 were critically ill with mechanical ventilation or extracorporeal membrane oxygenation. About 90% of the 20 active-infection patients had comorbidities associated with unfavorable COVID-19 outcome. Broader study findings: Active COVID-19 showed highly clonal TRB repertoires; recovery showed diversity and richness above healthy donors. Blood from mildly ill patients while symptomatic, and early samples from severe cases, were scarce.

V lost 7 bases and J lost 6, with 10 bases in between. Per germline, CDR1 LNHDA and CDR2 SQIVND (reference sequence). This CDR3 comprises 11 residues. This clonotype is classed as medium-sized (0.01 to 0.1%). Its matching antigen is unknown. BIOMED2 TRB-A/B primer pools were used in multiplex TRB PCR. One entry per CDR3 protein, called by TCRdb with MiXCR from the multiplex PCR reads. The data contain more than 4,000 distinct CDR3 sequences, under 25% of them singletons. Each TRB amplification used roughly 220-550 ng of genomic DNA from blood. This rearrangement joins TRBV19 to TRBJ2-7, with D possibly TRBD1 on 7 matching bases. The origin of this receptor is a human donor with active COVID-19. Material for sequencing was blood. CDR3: CASKEGAEQYF. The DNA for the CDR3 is TGTGCCAGTAAGGAGGGGGCCGAGCAGTACTTC.